These T cell receptor beta chains were read from a single sample in a study of T cells in Graves' hyperthyroidism and ophthalmopathy. TCRdb passed the multiplex PCR reads through MiXCR, listing each CDR3 protein once. The data show about 400,000 distinct CDR3 sequences, about 14% seen once. Sample: blood. The receptors shown here come from a man aged 50-59 years with Graves' ophthalmopathy. Each CDR3 is given with its conserved first and last residue. D genes are given only for firm matches. Size is omitted from some rows. Given values are once, few, many or a class for expanded clones.

length	size	V	D	J	DNA	CDR3
15	few	TRBV27	TRBD2	TRBJ2-7	TGTGCCAACAGTTTTGAAGTAGCGGGCATTGGCGAGCAGTACTTC	CANSFEVAGIGEQYF
15	many	TRBV20-1	.	TRBJ2-5	TGCAGTGCTAGGGGGAACGTAGCGGCCGAAGAGACCCAGTACTTC	CSARGNVAAEETQYF
15	.	TRBV9	.	TRBJ1-2	TGTGCCAGCAGCGGACCCCAGATCCCCGGGGCTGGCTACACCTTC	CASSGPQIPGAGYTF
14	.	TRBV29-1	TRBD2	TRBJ2-1	TGCAGCGTCCTACCCCCGGGACTAGCGCCCGAGCAGTTCTTC	CSVLPPGLAPEQFF
15	many	TRBV12-3/TRBV12-4	.	TRBJ2-3	TGTGCCAGCAGCTCTAGCCCCTCTAGCACAGATACGCAGTATTTT	CASSSSPSSTDTQYF
12	many	TRBV2	.	TRBJ2-5	TGTGCCAGCAACTCAGCGGGCGAGACCCAGTACTTC	CASNSAGETQYF
15	many	TRBV13	TRBD2	TRBJ2-7	TGTGCCAGCAGCTTAGACGGGAGGGCATCCTACGAGCAGTACTTC	CASSLDGRASYEQYF
14	many	TRBV5-1	TRBD1	TRBJ2-1	TGCGCCAGCAGCTCCGGGACAGGGCTCAATGAGCAGTTCTTC	CASSSGTGLNEQFF
13	few	TRBV5-1	.	TRBJ2-7	TGCGCCAGTAAAACAGGGTCTGACTACGAGCAGTACTTC	CASKTGSDYEQYF
13	many	TRBV2	TRBD2	TRBJ2-5	TGTGCTAGCAGTGACATAGCGGGAGGGTCCCAGTACTTC	CASSDIAGGSQYF
12	.	TRBV6-2/TRBV6-3	.	TRBJ2-1	TGTGCCAGCAGGTTTAGGACCGGGTCCCAGTTCTTC	CASRFRTGSQFF
14	many	TRBV7-2	.	TRBJ2-1	TGTGCCAGCAGCCCAAGACGACGGCCCAATGAGCAGTTCTTC	CASSPRRRPNEQFF
13	many	TRBV20-1	.	TRBJ2-4	TGCAGTGCTAGAGAGGTCAGCGAAAACATTCAGTACTTC	CSAREVSENIQYF
15	many	TRBV27	.	TRBJ1-2	TGTGCCAGCAGTTTAGTACACCAAGCTAACTATGGCTACACCTTC	CASSLVHQANYGYTF
14	many	TRBV12-3/TRBV12-4	.	TRBJ1-1	TGTGCCAGCAGCCCTTTTGGGTCGAACACTGAAGCTTTCTTT	CASSPFGSNTEAFF
16	.	TRBV5-8	TRBD1	TRBJ2-2	TGTGCCAGCAGCCCTTTGGACAGGGGGTCACCCGGGGAGCTGTTTTTT	CASSPLDRGSPGELFF
15	many	TRBV6-1	.	TRBJ2-2	TGTGCCATCAGAACAGGTGCAGCGAACACCGGGGAGCTGTTTTTT	CAIRTGAANTGELFF
17	many	TRBV5-1	.	TRBJ1-1	TGCGCCAGCAGCTTGATAGGACTTGGGGCAGGGAACACTGAAGCTTTCTTT	CASSLIGLGAGNTEAFF
12	many	TRBV30	.	TRBJ2-2	TGTGCCTGGAGTCAGGCAGTAGGGGAGCTGTTTTTT	CAWSQAVGELFF
14	many	TRBV18	.	TRBJ1-2	TGTGCCAGCTCACCTCAAATGGTTGGCTATGGCTACACCTTC	CASSPQMVGYGYTF
14	many	TRBV7-9	.	TRBJ1-1	TGTGCCAGCAGCTTTGGGACAACAAACACTGAAGCTTTCTTT	CASSFGTTNTEAFF
11	.	TRBV7-9	.	TRBJ2-7	TGTGCCAGCAGCTTTGCGGGGCAGGAGTACTTC	CASSFAGQEYF
15	.	TRBV6-5	TRBD2	TRBJ2-7	TGTGCCAGCAGTTCTCCGAGGGACGGGGGGGACGAGCAGTACTTC	CASSSPRDGGDEQYF
13	.	TRBV19	.	TRBJ2-7	TGTGCCAGTAGTATCCGTCTACTCTACGAGCAGTACTTC	CASSIRLLYEQYF
15	.	TRBV27	.	TRBJ1-3	TGTGCCAGCAGTTTACGCGGCAGCTCTGGAAACACCATATATTTT	CASSLRGSSGNTIYF
16	few	TRBV11-3	.	TRBJ1-5	TGTGCCAGCAGCTCTAGGACTGCGAATAGCAATCAGCCCCAGCATTTT	CASSSRTANSNQPQHF
13	few	TRBV28	.	TRBJ1-2	TGTGCCACTCTACGTGAGTCGGGTGGGGGCTACACCTTC	CATLRESGGGYTF
15	many	TRBV6-1	TRBD1	TRBJ1-4	TGTGCCAGCAGTGCCAACAGGGGGCGAAACGAAAAACTGTTTTTT	CASSANRGRNEKLFF
15	many	TRBV6-1	.	TRBJ1-1	TGTGCCAGCAGACAGATATCACAGGGAGGCACTGAAGCTTTCTTT	CASRQISQGGTEAFF
15	many	TRBV20-1	.	TRBJ1-5	TGCAGTGCTAGAGGTGCAGGGGCCCTCAATCAGCCCCAGCATTTT	CSARGAGALNQPQHF
18	.	TRBV4-2	.	TRBJ2-1	TGTGCCAGCAGCCATGGAGGGCTAGGATTAGCGGAACACAATGAGCAGTTCTTC	CASSHGGLGLAEHNEQFF
11	.	TRBV29-1	.	TRBJ1-1	TGCAGCGCCCGCATTGACACTGAAGCTTTCTTT	CSARIDTEAFF
14	many	TRBV12-3/TRBV12-4	.	TRBJ1-1	TGTGCCAGCAGTTTTCATGGCAGGGAAGGTAGAGCTTTCTTT	CASSFHGREGRAFF
18	many	TRBV10-3	TRBD2	TRBJ2-1	TGTGCCATCAGTGAGGGGCGCCGAGGGCGGGAGGTCTACAATGAGCAGTTCTTC	CAISEGRRGREVYNEQFF
16	many	TRBV5-6	.	TRBJ2-4	TGTGCCAGCAGCTTGAGGCCCTGGGATGGCAAAAACATTCAGTACTTC	CASSLRPWDGKNIQYF
14	many	TRBV20-1	TRBD2	TRBJ2-1	TGCAGTGCATACACTAGCGGGAGGGCCAAAGAGCAGTTCTTC	CSAYTSGRAKEQFF
15	many	TRBV29-1	.	TRBJ2-1	TGCAGCGTTGTTTCGAAGAATAGTCAGTACAATGAGCAGTTCTTC	CSVVSKNSQYNEQFF
14	.	TRBV13	.	TRBJ2-7	TGTGCCAGCAGCCCAACTAGCCATACCTACGAGCAGTACTTC	CASSPTSHTYEQYF
16	.	TRBV7-6	.	TRBJ1-5	TGTGCCAGCAGCCTCACGACGGGGGCAGGTGATCAGCCCCAGCATTTT	CASSLTTGAGDQPQHF
16	.	TRBV2	TRBD2	TRBJ2-3	TGTGCCAGCAGTGGAGAGGATAGCGGGAGCACAGATACGCAGTATTTT	CASSGEDSGSTDTQYF
13	many	TRBV20-1	TRBD1	TRBJ2-7	TGCAGTGCTCTCCGGGACAGGAGCCACGAGCAGTACTTC	CSALRDRSHEQYF
13	many	TRBV13	TRBD2	TRBJ2-1	TGTGCCAGCATGCTCGGGAGGGGCAATGAGCAGTTCTTC	CASMLGRGNEQFF
15	many	TRBV7-6	.	TRBJ2-2	TGTGCCAGCAGCCCCGGGAGCGGTGGGACCGGGGAGCTGTTTTTT	CASSPGSGGTGELFF
19	.	TRBV29-1	TRBD2	TRBJ2-1	TGCAGCGTTGAACAGGGACTAGCGGGGCTTCCCAGCTCCTACAATGAGCAGTTCTTC	CSVEQGLAGLPSSYNEQFF
15	many	TRBV30	.	TRBJ2-1	TGTGCCTGGAGTGAACGGGGGGCTGCCTACAATGAGCAGTTCTTC	CAWSERGAAYNEQFF
17	many	TRBV28	.	TRBJ2-5	TGTGCCAGCAGCAACGGCACCTTAAACAGGGTATCTGGGACCCAGTACTTC	CASSNGTLNRVSGTQYF
14	many	TRBV20-1	TRBD2	TRBJ2-1	TGCAGTGGCCAACCCGGGACTAGCGGAACAGAGCAGTTCTTC	CSGQPGTSGTEQFF
14	few	TRBV19	.	TRBJ1-2	TGTGCCAGTAGTTCCAGGGGCTTATATTATGGCTACACCTTC	CASSSRGLYYGYTF
17	many	TRBV11-3	TRBD2	TRBJ2-1	TGTGCCAGCAGCTTAGATGATTTCCAGCGGGAGGGCGGTGAGCAGTTCTTC	CASSLDDFQREGGEQFF
15	many	TRBV6-5	TRBD2	TRBJ2-7	TGTGCCAGCAGTTACGGGCGGGAGGGAACCTACGAGCAGTACTTC	CASSYGREGTYEQYF
15	.	TRBV3-1	TRBD2	TRBJ2-2	TGTGCCAGCAGCTCAGCGGGAATGGGGTCCGGGGAGCTGTTTTTT	CASSSAGMGSGELFF